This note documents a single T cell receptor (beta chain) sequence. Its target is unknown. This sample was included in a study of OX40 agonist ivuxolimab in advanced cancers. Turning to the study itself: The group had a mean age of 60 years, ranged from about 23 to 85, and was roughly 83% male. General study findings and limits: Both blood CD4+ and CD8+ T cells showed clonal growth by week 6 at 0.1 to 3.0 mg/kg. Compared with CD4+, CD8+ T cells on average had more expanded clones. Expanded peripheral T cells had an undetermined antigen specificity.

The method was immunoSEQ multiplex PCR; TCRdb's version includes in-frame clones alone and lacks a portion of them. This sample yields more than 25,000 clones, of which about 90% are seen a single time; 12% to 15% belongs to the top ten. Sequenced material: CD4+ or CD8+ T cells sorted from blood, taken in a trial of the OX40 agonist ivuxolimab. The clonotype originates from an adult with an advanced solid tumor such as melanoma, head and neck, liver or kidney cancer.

CDR3 in DNA: TGTGCCAGCAGTGGCATCCTAGCGGGAGGGGGCACCGGGGAGCTGTTTTTT. It is translated as CASSGILAGGGTGELFF. The rearrangement links TRBV7-3 to TRBJ2-2, with 12 bases matching TRBD2. Germline V lookup: CDR1 SGHTA, CDR2 FQGTGA. V was clipped by 6 bases and J by 4 bases; unmatched bases: 9. The CDR3 runs to 17 residues. Based on the CDR3 plus reference TRBV7-3 and TRBJ2-2, the full variable domain is GAGVSQTPSNKVTEKGKYVELRCDPISGHTALYWYRQSLGQGPEFLIYFQGTGAADDSGLPNDRFFAVRPEGSVSTLKIQRTERGDSAVYLCASSGILAGGGTGELFFGEGSRLTVL.